A selection of T cell receptor beta chains follows, all from one sample in a study of patients and donors after allogeneic stem cell transplantation. TCRdb reprocessed the RT-PCR reads via MiXCR and lists one record per CDR3 protein. In the table there are around 240,000 distinct CDR3 sequences, 13% to 15% of which are singletons. The sample taken for sequencing was blood, either unsorted or a sorted T cell fraction (not recorded which). The receptors shown here come from a human donor who was either an allogeneic HSCT recipient or a stem cell or donor lymphocyte infusion donor (not recorded which). It is not recorded whose cells these are; they may come from a transplant donor. Both conserved end residues are part of each CDR3. Fields, in order: clone size, D gene, V gene, J gene, CDR3 protein, CDR3 DNA. The D gene is left open where the match is weak. The size of a clone is reported for some rows only, either as once, few or many, or as a class for expanded clones.

abundance: NA; d_gene: NA; v_gene: TRBV15; j_gene: TRBJ2-3; CDR3aa: CATSSRAGPTDTQYF; CDR3nt: TGTGCCACCAGCAGTCGGGCGGGGCCCACAGATACGCAGTATTTT
abundance: few; d_gene: NA; v_gene: TRBV6-2/TRBV6-3; j_gene: TRBJ1-5; CDR3aa: CASSPGSRTQPQHF; CDR3nt: TGTGCCAGCAGCCCCGGGTCCCGCACTCAGCCCCAGCATTTT
abundance: few; d_gene: NA; v_gene: TRBV5-5; j_gene: TRBJ1-3; CDR3aa: CASRPGGQNTIYF; CDR3nt: TGTGCCAGCAGACCTGGGGGACAAAACACCATATATTTT
abundance: few; d_gene: NA; v_gene: TRBV18; j_gene: TRBJ2-2; CDR3aa: CASSPGGLRELFF; CDR3nt: TGTGCCAGCTCACCCGGCGGGTTGAGGGAGCTGTTTTTT
abundance: few; d_gene: NA; v_gene: TRBV20-1; j_gene: TRBJ2-7; CDR3aa: CSAARGSSFGEQYF; CDR3nt: TGCAGTGCCGCTAGGGGCAGTAGTTTCGGCGAGCAGTACTTC
abundance: NA; d_gene: NA; v_gene: TRBV5-1; j_gene: TRBJ1-2; CDR3aa: CASSLGGKSSGYTF; CDR3nt: TGCGCCAGCAGCTTGGGGGGCAAGTCGAGTGGCTACACCTTC
abundance: NA; d_gene: TRBD1; v_gene: TRBV7-2; j_gene: TRBJ2-3; CDR3aa: CASSLEGADGTDTQYF; CDR3nt: TGTGCCAGCAGCTTAGAGGGGGCGGATGGCACAGATACGCAGTATTTT
abundance: many; d_gene: NA; v_gene: TRBV10-3; j_gene: TRBJ2-3; CDR3aa: CATRTDSTDTQYF; CDR3nt: TGTGCCACTAGGACAGACAGCACAGATACGCAGTATTTT
abundance: NA; d_gene: NA; v_gene: TRBV30; j_gene: TRBJ1-1; CDR3aa: CAWGSQNRVLTEAFF; CDR3nt: TGTGCCTGGGGGAGCCAGAACAGGGTTCTCACTGAAGCTTTCTTT
abundance: NA; d_gene: NA; v_gene: TRBV6-1; j_gene: TRBJ1-5; CDR3aa: CASSTGPPQPQHF; CDR3nt: TGTGCCAGCAGTACAGGGCCTCCTCAGCCCCAGCATTTT
abundance: NA; d_gene: NA; v_gene: TRBV10-3; j_gene: TRBJ2-5; CDR3aa: CAISESRTAQETQYF; CDR3nt: TGTGCCATCAGTGAATCCCGGACGGCCCAAGAGACCCAGTACTTC
abundance: NA; d_gene: NA; v_gene: TRBV6-2/TRBV6-3; j_gene: TRBJ1-1; CDR3aa: CASSTPDSMNTEAFF; CDR3nt: TGTGCCAGCAGTACCCCCGACTCAATGAACACTGAAGCTTTCTTT
abundance: many; d_gene: NA; v_gene: TRBV12-3/TRBV12-4; j_gene: TRBJ1-5; CDR3aa: CASKSVGESNQPQHF; CDR3nt: TGTGCCAGCAAATCTGTAGGGGAGAGCAATCAGCCCCAGCATTTT
abundance: NA; d_gene: NA; v_gene: TRBV20-1; j_gene: TRBJ1-5; CDR3aa: CSAQGTGEGPQHF; CDR3nt: TGCAGTGCCCAAGGGACCGGAGAGGGGCCCCAGCATTTT
abundance: many; d_gene: TRBD2; v_gene: TRBV5-1; j_gene: TRBJ2-3; CDR3aa: CASSPRSGGTDTQYF; CDR3nt: TGCGCCAGCAGCCCACGTAGCGGGGGCACAGATACGCAGTATTTT
abundance: many; d_gene: TRBD1; v_gene: TRBV5-1; j_gene: TRBJ1-4; CDR3aa: CASSPGQGSEKLFF; CDR3nt: TGCGCCAGCAGCCCGGGACAGGGAAGTGAAAAACTGTTTTTT
abundance: few; d_gene: NA; v_gene: TRBV7-2; j_gene: TRBJ1-5; CDR3aa: CASSSSSSSNQPQHF; CDR3nt: TGTGCCAGCAGCTCTAGTAGCAGTAGCAATCAGCCCCAGCATTTT
abundance: NA; d_gene: NA; v_gene: TRBV27; j_gene: TRBJ1-3; CDR3aa: CASSLTAGGNTIYF; CDR3nt: TGTGCCAGCAGTTTAACGGCGGGTGGAAACACCATATATTTT
abundance: NA; d_gene: NA; v_gene: TRBV7-6; j_gene: TRBJ1-1; CDR3aa: CASSPQGAPREAFF; CDR3nt: TGTGCCAGCAGCCCGCAAGGCGCACCGAGAGAAGCTTTCTTT
abundance: many; d_gene: TRBD1; v_gene: TRBV7-2; j_gene: TRBJ2-1; CDR3aa: CASSLERTGGSEQFF; CDR3nt: TGTGCCAGCAGCTTAGAAAGGACAGGGGGTTCTGAGCAGTTCTTC
abundance: few; d_gene: NA; v_gene: TRBV30; j_gene: TRBJ1-1; CDR3aa: CAWRDKNTEAFF; CDR3nt: TGTGCCTGGAGGGATAAGAACACTGAAGCTTTCTTT
abundance: NA; d_gene: NA; v_gene: TRBV9; j_gene: TRBJ1-6; CDR3aa: CASSVVGDGGSPLHF; CDR3nt: TGTGCCAGCAGCGTAGTGGGGGATGGGGGTTCACCCCTCCACTTT
abundance: NA; d_gene: TRBD2; v_gene: TRBV29-1; j_gene: TRBJ2-1; CDR3aa: CSVATSGTGNEQFF; CDR3nt: TGCAGCGTTGCGACTAGCGGGACCGGGAATGAGCAGTTCTTC
abundance: few; d_gene: NA; v_gene: TRBV14; j_gene: TRBJ2-2; CDR3aa: CASSQDPDPFAGELFF; CDR3nt: TGTGCCAGCAGCCAAGACCCTGACCCGTTCGCCGGGGAGCTGTTTTTT
abundance: many; d_gene: NA; v_gene: TRBV7-2; j_gene: TRBJ1-5; CDR3aa: CASSLKGDQPQHF; CDR3nt: TGTGCCAGCAGCTTAAAAGGAGATCAGCCCCAGCATTTT
abundance: NA; d_gene: TRBD1; v_gene: TRBV6-1; j_gene: TRBJ2-7; CDR3aa: CASIPDRGAYEQYF; CDR3nt: TGTGCCAGCATTCCCGACAGGGGGGCCTACGAGCAGTACTTC
abundance: NA; d_gene: TRBD1; v_gene: TRBV5-1; j_gene: TRBJ2-3; CDR3aa: CASSLGTGARTDTQYF; CDR3nt: TGCGCCAGCAGCCTAGGGACAGGGGCGAGGACAGATACGCAGTATTTT
abundance: NA; d_gene: NA; v_gene: TRBV6-1; j_gene: TRBJ2-1; CDR3aa: CASRTPRGGRNEQFF; CDR3nt: TGTGCCAGCAGAACCCCGAGGGGGGGGCGCAATGAGCAGTTCTTC
abundance: many; d_gene: NA; v_gene: TRBV3-1; j_gene: TRBJ1-1; CDR3aa: CASSQGAGEAFF; CDR3nt: TGTGCCAGCAGCCAGGGGGCTGGGGAAGCTTTCTTT
abundance: few; d_gene: TRBD1; v_gene: TRBV12-3/TRBV12-4; j_gene: TRBJ2-5; CDR3aa: CASSRDRGRGETQYF; CDR3nt: TGTGCCAGCAGCCGGGACAGGGGGCGCGGGGAGACCCAGTACTTC
abundance: NA; d_gene: NA; v_gene: TRBV3-1; j_gene: TRBJ2-7; CDR3aa: CASSPWTEDYEQYF; CDR3nt: TGTGCCAGCAGCCCCTGGACAGAAGACTACGAGCAGTACTTC
abundance: many; d_gene: TRBD1; v_gene: TRBV12-3/TRBV12-4; j_gene: TRBJ1-1; CDR3aa: CASSLVDRGQAFF; CDR3nt: TGTGCCAGCAGCTTGGTCGACAGGGGGCAAGCTTTCTTT
abundance: NA; d_gene: TRBD1; v_gene: TRBV5-1; j_gene: TRBJ2-1; CDR3aa: CASSSQPGQGVLNEQFF; CDR3nt: TGCGCCAGCAGCTCCCAACCGGGACAGGGAGTATTGAATGAGCAGTTCTTC
abundance: NA; d_gene: TRBD1; v_gene: TRBV7-2; j_gene: TRBJ1-5; CDR3aa: CASSLASPGGQRWQPNQPQHF; CDR3nt: TGTGCCAGCAGCTTAGCCTCTCCGGGGGGACAGAGGTGGCAGCCGAATCAGCCCCAGCATTTT
abundance: few; d_gene: TRBD2; v_gene: TRBV10-3; j_gene: TRBJ2-2; CDR3aa: CAIRLAGGPSGELFF; CDR3nt: TGTGCCATCAGGCTAGCGGGAGGGCCGTCCGGGGAGCTGTTTTTT
abundance: many; d_gene: TRBD2; v_gene: TRBV23-1; j_gene: TRBJ2-2; CDR3aa: CASSHRRGLAGDTGELFF; CDR3nt: TGCGCCAGCAGTCACCGCCGAGGACTAGCGGGAGACACCGGGGAGCTGTTTTTT
abundance: few; d_gene: NA; v_gene: TRBV28; j_gene: TRBJ2-1; CDR3aa: CASKSPKQNLNEQFF; CDR3nt: TGTGCCAGCAAGAGCCCAAAACAGAACCTCAATGAGCAGTTCTTC
abundance: NA; d_gene: NA; v_gene: TRBV7-8; j_gene: TRBJ2-5; CDR3aa: CASSLRLGETQYF; CDR3nt: TGTGCCAGCAGCTTGCGACTGGGGGAGACCCAGTACTTC
abundance: many; d_gene: NA; v_gene: TRBV5-6; j_gene: TRBJ2-7; CDR3aa: CASSLVGGGFPYEQYF; CDR3nt: TGTGCCAGCAGCTTGGTTGGAGGGGGCTTCCCCTACGAGCAGTACTTC
abundance: once; d_gene: NA; v_gene: TRBV21-1; j_gene: TRBJ2-5; CDR3aa: CASSTNIHQETQYF; CDR3nt: TGTGCCAGCAGCACCAATATCCACCAAGAGACCCAGTACTTC
abundance: NA; d_gene: TRBD1; v_gene: TRBV12-3/TRBV12-4; j_gene: TRBJ1-1; CDR3aa: CASRAQGAPTPEAFF; CDR3nt: TGTGCCAGCAGGGCCCAGGGGGCCCCGACCCCTGAAGCTTTCTTT
abundance: few; d_gene: TRBD2; v_gene: TRBV2; j_gene: TRBJ2-5; CDR3aa: CASSGIPGGQETQYF; CDR3nt: TGTGCCAGCAGTGGAATTCCGGGAGGCCAAGAGACCCAGTACTTC
abundance: few; d_gene: NA; v_gene: TRBV9; j_gene: TRBJ1-6; CDR3aa: CASSAAGAWTPNSPLHF; CDR3nt: TGTGCCAGCAGCGCCGCAGGGGCCTGGACCCCCAATTCACCCCTCCACTTT
abundance: NA; d_gene: NA; v_gene: TRBV30; j_gene: TRBJ1-2; CDR3aa: CAWSGVMGVGYTF; CDR3nt: TGTGCCTGGAGCGGGGTCATGGGCGTTGGCTACACCTTC
abundance: NA; d_gene: TRBD1; v_gene: TRBV12-3/TRBV12-4; j_gene: TRBJ2-3; CDR3aa: CASSPGKGAPDTQYF; CDR3nt: TGTGCCAGCAGCCCGGGGAAGGGGGCCCCAGATACGCAGTATTTT
abundance: NA; d_gene: TRBD2; v_gene: TRBV5-1; j_gene: TRBJ2-1; CDR3aa: CASSSGLAGGRNEQFF; CDR3nt: TGCGCCAGCAGCTCTGGACTAGCGGGGGGGCGCAATGAGCAGTTCTTC
abundance: many; d_gene: TRBD1; v_gene: TRBV12-3/TRBV12-4; j_gene: TRBJ1-5; CDR3aa: CASSLGTGGNQPQHF; CDR3nt: TGTGCCAGCAGTTTGGGGACAGGGGGAAATCAGCCCCAGCATTTT
abundance: few; d_gene: TRBD2; v_gene: TRBV5-1; j_gene: TRBJ2-1; CDR3aa: CASSPLTSGRVGNEQFF; CDR3nt: TGCGCCAGCAGCCCCCTGACTAGCGGGAGGGTAGGCAATGAGCAGTTCTTC
abundance: many; d_gene: NA; v_gene: TRBV5-1; j_gene: TRBJ1-5; CDR3aa: CASSFYVGQPQHF; CDR3nt: TGCGCCAGCAGCTTTTATGTCGGTCAGCCCCAGCATTTT
abundance: NA; d_gene: NA; v_gene: TRBV6-1; j_gene: TRBJ1-6; CDR3aa: CASRSIAGDSPLHF; CDR3nt: TGTGCCAGCAGATCCATAGCCGGGGATTCACCCCTCCACTTT
abundance: few; d_gene: NA; v_gene: TRBV6-1; j_gene: TRBJ1-4; CDR3aa: CASSEGNPWSYNEKLFF; CDR3nt: TGTGCCAGCAGTGAAGGAAACCCTTGGTCTTATAATGAAAAACTGTTTTTT
abundance: NA; d_gene: TRBD1; v_gene: TRBV3-1; j_gene: TRBJ2-1; CDR3aa: CASSQGQGQFYNEQFF; CDR3nt: TGTGCCAGCAGCCAAGGTCAGGGACAGTTTTACAATGAGCAGTTCTTC
abundance: many; d_gene: NA; v_gene: TRBV5-1; j_gene: TRBJ1-1; CDR3aa: CASSLARNMNTEAFF; CDR3nt: TGCGCCAGCAGCTTGGCCAGAAATATGAACACTGAAGCTTTCTTT